The subject of this entry is one T cell receptor (beta chain). Its antigen is undetermined. This entry is derived from a study of cytomegalovirus exposure and HLA in healthy donors. Study results and limitations: Further analysis was carried out later, and it showed several of the most significant clusters appearing linked to common viral pathogens. Accounts indicate the classifier identified cytomegalovirus status with strong specificity and sensitivity.

The PCR was carried out with 60 Vbeta primers and 13 Jbeta primers. Data came from immunoSEQ multiplex PCR; TCRdb stores just in-frame clones and leaves some out. The sample contains 200,000 or so clones, approximately 80% of which appear only once. Germline assignment: CDR1 SGHRS and CDR2 YFSETQ. The CDR3 is 14 residues long. The V gene lost 0 bases and the J gene lost 3 bases, with 7 bases spanning the gap. The study sampled nominally healthy donors, though unrecorded immune exposures were likely. V is TRBV5-1 and J is TRBJ1-5, with D unresolved. Sequences were obtained from PBMCs. The clonotype comes from a woman aged 18-29 years in good health and CMV-seropositive. CDR3 in DNA: TGCGCCAGCAGCTTGGGGCAGGCCAATCAGCCCCAGCATTTT. The encoded protein is CASSLGQANQPQHF.